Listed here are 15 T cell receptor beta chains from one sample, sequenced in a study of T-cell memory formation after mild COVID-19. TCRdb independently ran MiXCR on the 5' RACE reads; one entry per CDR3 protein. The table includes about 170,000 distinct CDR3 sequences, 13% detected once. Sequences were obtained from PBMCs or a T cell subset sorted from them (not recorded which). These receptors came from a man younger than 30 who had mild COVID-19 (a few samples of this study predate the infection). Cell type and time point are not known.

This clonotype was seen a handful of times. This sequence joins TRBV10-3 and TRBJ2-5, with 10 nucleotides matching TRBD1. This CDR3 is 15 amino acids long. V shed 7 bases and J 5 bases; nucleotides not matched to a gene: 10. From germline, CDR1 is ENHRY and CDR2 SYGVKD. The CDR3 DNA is TGTGCCATCAAGAGCTTCGACAGGGGGCATGAGACCCAGTACTTC. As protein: CAIKSFDRGHETQYF.

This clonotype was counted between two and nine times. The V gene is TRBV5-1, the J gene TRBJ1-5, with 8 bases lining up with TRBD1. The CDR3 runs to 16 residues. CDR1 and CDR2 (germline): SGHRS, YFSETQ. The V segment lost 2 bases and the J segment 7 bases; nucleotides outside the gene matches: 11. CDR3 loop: CASSLDGQGWNQPQHF. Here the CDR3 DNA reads TGCGCCAGCAGCTTAGATGGACAGGGATGGAACCAGCCCCAGCATTTT.

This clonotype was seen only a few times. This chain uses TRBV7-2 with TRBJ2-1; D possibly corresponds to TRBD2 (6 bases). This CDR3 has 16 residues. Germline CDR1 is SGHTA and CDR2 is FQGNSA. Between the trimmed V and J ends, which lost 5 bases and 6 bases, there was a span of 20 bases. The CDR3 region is CASSPIVRLEINEQFF. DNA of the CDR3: TGTGCCAGCAGCCCAATAGTGAGACTAGAGATCAATGAGCAGTTCTTC.

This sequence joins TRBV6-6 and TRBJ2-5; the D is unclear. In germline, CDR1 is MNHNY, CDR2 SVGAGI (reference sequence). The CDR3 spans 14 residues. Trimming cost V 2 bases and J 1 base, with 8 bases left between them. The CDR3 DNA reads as TGTGCCAGCAGTTACCCCCCCCGCCAAGAGACCCAGTACTTC. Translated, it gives CASSYPPRQETQYF.

The DNA of the CDR3 is TGTGCCAGCAGATCGGGACCTACCGGGGAGCTGTTTTTT. Its translation: CASRSGPTGELFF. The gene calls are TRBV5-6 and TRBJ2-2; D is tentatively TRBD1 or TRBD2 (5 bases each). The V end was cut by 5 bases, the J end by 5 bases, with 10 bases between. Germline CDR1 is SGHDT and CDR2 is YYEEEE. The CDR3 is 13 residues long.

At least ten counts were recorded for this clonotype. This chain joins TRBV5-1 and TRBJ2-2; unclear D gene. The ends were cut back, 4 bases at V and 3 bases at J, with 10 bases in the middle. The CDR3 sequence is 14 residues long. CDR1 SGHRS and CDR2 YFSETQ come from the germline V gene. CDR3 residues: CASSLRTDTGELFF. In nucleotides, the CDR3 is TGCGCCAGCAGCCTAAGAACAGACACCGGGGAGCTGTTTTTT. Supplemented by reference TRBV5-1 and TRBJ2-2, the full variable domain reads KAGVTQTPRYLIKTRGQQVTLSCSPISGHRSVSWYQQTPGQGLQFLFEYFSETQRNKGNFPGRFSGRQFSNSRSEMNVSTLELGDSALYLCASSLRTDTGELFFGEGSRLTVL.

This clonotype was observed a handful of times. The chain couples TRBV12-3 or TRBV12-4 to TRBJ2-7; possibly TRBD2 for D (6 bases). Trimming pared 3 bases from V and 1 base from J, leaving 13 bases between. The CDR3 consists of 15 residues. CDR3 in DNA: TGTGCCAGCAGTTTCAGGGTCCGGGGGTCCTACGAGCAGTACTTC. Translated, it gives CASSFRVRGSYEQYF.

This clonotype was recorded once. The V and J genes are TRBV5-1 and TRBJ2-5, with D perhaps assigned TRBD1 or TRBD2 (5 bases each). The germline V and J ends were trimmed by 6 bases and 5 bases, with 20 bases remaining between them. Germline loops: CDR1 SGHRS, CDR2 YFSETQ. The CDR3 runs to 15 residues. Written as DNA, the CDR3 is TGCGCCAGCACTGCAGGGACCGACATTGGGGAGACCCAGTACTTC. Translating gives CASTAGTDIGETQYF.

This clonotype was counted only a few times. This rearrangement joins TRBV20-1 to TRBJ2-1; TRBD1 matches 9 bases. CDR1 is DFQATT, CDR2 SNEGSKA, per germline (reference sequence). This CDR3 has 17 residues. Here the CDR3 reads CSARDRVSHSSYNEQFF. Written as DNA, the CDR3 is TGCAGCGCCCGGGACAGGGTTTCCCACAGCTCCTACAATGAGCAGTTCTTC.

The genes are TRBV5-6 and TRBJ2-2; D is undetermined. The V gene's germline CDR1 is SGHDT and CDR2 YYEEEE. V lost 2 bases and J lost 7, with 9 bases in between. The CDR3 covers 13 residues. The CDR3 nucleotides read TGTGCCAGCAGCTTTCAAGTTATCGGGGAGCTGTTTTTT. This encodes CASSFQVIGELFF.

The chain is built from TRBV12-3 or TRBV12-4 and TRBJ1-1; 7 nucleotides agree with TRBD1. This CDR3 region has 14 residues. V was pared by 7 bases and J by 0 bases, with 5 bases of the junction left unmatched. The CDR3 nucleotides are TGTGCCAGCAACATACAGGGGTTGAACACTGAAGCTTTCTTT. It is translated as CASNIQGLNTEAFF.

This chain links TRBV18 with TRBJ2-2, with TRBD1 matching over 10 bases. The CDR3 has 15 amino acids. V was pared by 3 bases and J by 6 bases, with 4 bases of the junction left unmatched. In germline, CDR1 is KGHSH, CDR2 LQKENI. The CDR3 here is CASSPDRGLSGELFF. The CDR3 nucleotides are TGTGCCAGCTCACCCGACAGGGGGCTTTCCGGGGAGCTGTTTTTT.

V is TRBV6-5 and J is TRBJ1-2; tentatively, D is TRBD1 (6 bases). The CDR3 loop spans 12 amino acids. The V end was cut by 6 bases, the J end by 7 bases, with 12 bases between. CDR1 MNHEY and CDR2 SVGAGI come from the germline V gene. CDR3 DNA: TGTGCCAGCAGCCTACAGGGTTCTGGCTACACCTTC. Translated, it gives CASSLQGSGYTF.

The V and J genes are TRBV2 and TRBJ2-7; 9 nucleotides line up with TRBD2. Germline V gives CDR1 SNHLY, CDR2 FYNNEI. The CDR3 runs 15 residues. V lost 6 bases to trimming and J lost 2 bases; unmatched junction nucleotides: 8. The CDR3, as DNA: TGTGCCAGCAGCCCGAGTAGCGGGGGAGCCTACGAGCAGTACGTC. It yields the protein CASSPSSGGAYEQYV.

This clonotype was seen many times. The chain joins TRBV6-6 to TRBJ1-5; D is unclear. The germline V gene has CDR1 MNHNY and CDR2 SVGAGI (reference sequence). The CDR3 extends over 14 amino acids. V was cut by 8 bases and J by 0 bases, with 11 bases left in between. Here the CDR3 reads CASRGTYSNQPQHF. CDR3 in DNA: TGTGCCAGCCGAGGTACATATAGCAATCAGCCCCAGCATTTT.